Below, 9 T cell receptor beta chains from the same sample are listed, as sequenced in a study of read filtering for tumor transcriptome and immune sequencing (TCRdb year 2020). Instrument used: Illumina HiSeq 4000. TCR libraries were built from 400 ng RNA with the Immunoverse kit, using molecular barcoded adaptors covering alpha/delta and beta/gamma chains. TCRdb redid the processing of the public reads, applying fastp at Q25 and MiXCR, and retained in-frame beta chains. Each CDR3 protein gets just one entry, which takes the most common genes and DNA from the rows behind it. The sample data list over 50,000 distinct CDR3 sequences, and about a fifth of these were observed just once. The top ten constitute over 11% of the sample. The specimen was a population of CD138-negative cells sorted from bone marrow. The cell subset or site label, as the study defines it: bone marrow mononuclear cells depleted of CD138+ plasma/myeloma cells by negative magnetic selection. The receptors were gathered from a donor aged 40 or older with multiple myeloma.

Concerning this clonotype: The final CDR3 position lacks the conserved phenylalanine or tryptophan, pointing to a likely read error. V usage is TRBV20-1 and J usage is TRBJ2-1; D perhaps matches TRBD2 (6 bases). Germline V CDR1 and CDR2: DFQATT, SNEGSKA (reference sequence). V shed 7 bases and J shed 7 bases, with 14 bases lying between them. The CDR3 length is 12 residues. The CDR3 region is CSVSGVWNEQFC. CDR3 in DNA: TGCAGTGTTTCGGGAGTATGGAATGAGCAGTTCTGC.

This clonotype has ten or more counts. The genes are TRBV10-3 and TRBJ2-7; possible D gene TRBD1, 7 bases. V was clipped by 3 bases and J by 0 bases, with 12 bases between them. Germline CDR1 is ENHRY and CDR2 is SYGVKD. The CDR3 is 15 amino acids. CDR3 DNA: TGTGCCATCAGTGACCTGCGGGACAGCTCCTACGAGCAGTACTTC. Protein: CAISDLRDSSYEQYF.

At least ten counts were recorded for this clonotype. The chain employs TRBV30 and TRBJ2-2, with D possibly being TRBD1 (5 bases). Germline-derived CDR1 and CDR2 are GTSNPN and SVGIG (reference sequence). The ends were cut back, 3 bases at V and 2 bases at J, with 13 bases in the middle. CDR3 length: 15 amino acids. CDR3 in amino acids: CAWRTDRANTGELFF. CDR3 nucleotide sequence: TGTGCCTGGAGAACCGACAGAGCCAACACCGGGGAGCTGTTTTTT.

A word on this clonotype: A far larger clone is one base from this, pointing to a likely read error. V is TRBV7-2 and J is TRBJ2-1, with 11 bases that match TRBD2. The germline V gene encodes CDR1 SGHTA and CDR2 FQGNSA. Unmatched junction bases numbered 5, after V lost 3 bases and J lost 7 bases. This CDR3 is 15 amino acids long. The CDR3, as DNA: TGTGCCAGCAGCTTTGTTAGCGGGGGGGCTAATGAGCAGTTCTTC. Protein: CASSFVSGGANEQFF.

The sample holds many counts of this clonotype. The chain joins TRBV3-1 to TRBJ2-3; D is unresolved. The CDR3 extends over 15 amino acids. The germline gives CDR1 LGHDT, CDR2 YNNKEL (reference sequence). The V end was cut by 0 bases, the J end by 4 bases, with 11 bases between. In nucleotides, the CDR3 is TGTGCCAGCAGCCAAGATCAGGTTTCAGCAGATACGCAGTATTTT. Translation: CASSQDQVSADTQYF.

This clonotype has just a few counts. The chain employs TRBV7-9 and TRBJ2-7; D gene uncertain. The V and J ends lost 6 bases and 1 base respectively, with 16 bases between them. The CDR3 runs to 15 residues. CDR1 and CDR2 from the germline V gene are SEHNR and FQNEAQ (reference sequence). CDR3 nucleotide sequence: TGTGCCAGCAGTCAAGTCGCCTTAGAATCCTACGAGCAGTACTTC. This gives the protein CASSQVALESYEQYF.

This clonotype was counted a few times. This may be a read error, as it is one base from a much larger clone. The rearrangement joins TRBV12-5 to TRBJ2-7, with 7 bases fitting TRBD2. The CDR3 runs 14 residues. V dropped 5 bases and J dropped 4; count of bases not matched to a gene: 8. Germline CDR1 is LGHNT and CDR2 is FRNRAP. CDR3 DNA: TGTGCTAGTGGTGTGGCGGGGGAGCTTTACGAGCAGTACTTC. Translation gives CASGVAGELYEQYF.

This clonotype appeared many times. This sequence joins TRBV20-1 and TRBJ2-3, with 11 bases that match TRBD2. CDR1 and CDR2 (germline): DFQATT, SNEGSKA (reference sequence). The CDR3 is 16 amino acids. V lost 0 bases to trimming and J lost 2 bases; unmatched junction nucleotides: 4. CDR3 nucleotide sequence: TGCAGTGCTAGAGATACGACTAGCGGGACCACAGATACGCAGTATTTT. Its protein is CSARDTTSGTTDTQYF.

This clonotype showed up many times. The chain links TRBV29-1 to TRBJ2-5, with TRBD1 as a possible D gene (7 bases). This CDR3 has 13 residues. V gave up 2 bases and J gave up 4 bases, with 11 bases separating them. CDR1 is SQVTM and CDR2 is ANQGSEA in the germline V gene. CDR3 sequence: CSVERQGGETQYF. For the CDR3, the DNA is TGCAGCGTTGAACGGCAGGGGGGAGAGACCCAGTACTTC. The full variable domain, completed using reference TRBV29-1 and TRBJ2-5, is SAVISQKPSRDICQRGTSLTIQCQVDSQVTMMFWYRQQPGQSLTLIATANQGSEATYESGFVIDKFPISRPNLTFSTLTVSNMSPEDSSIYLCSVERQGGETQYFGPGTRLLVL.